The sequence of this TCR beta chain was determined in a study of blood T cell repertoires in COVID-19. At the level of the study: Sites across the United States, Italy and Spain contributed samples from acute and convalescent COVID-19. PBMCs, B-cell-depleted T cells, or T cells provided the cDNA or gDNA that made up the material.

The authors' processing: Counts of nucleated cells, estimated from reference gene primer amplification, were obtained. The data were produced by immunoSEQ multiplex PCR, yet TCRdb's version contains in-frame clones alone and is incomplete. Clonal size and the V and J genes are those of that table, whereas D and trimming came from the DNA. This repertoire shows about 140,000 clones, around three quarters found once; its top ten account for approximately 15%. Germline V CDR1 and CDR2: MNHEY, SVGAGI. This CDR3 has 14 residues. The trim removed 5 bases at V and 4 bases at J, leaving 5 bases unmatched. This clone was seen a handful of times.

The rearrangement links TRBV6-5 to TRBJ2-7, with 10 positions matching TRBD1. The sequence was collected from a man aged 50 to 60 with acute or convalescent COVID-19. Sequencing input: peripheral blood. DNA for the CDR3: TGTGCCAGCAGTACCGGGACAGGGGAGTACGAGCAGTACGTC. Translated: CASSTGTGEYEQYV.